A single sample is the source of the 5 T cell receptor beta chains below, sequenced in a study of T cell repertoires in cytomegalovirus infection. Via MiXCR, TCRdb re-called the reads, giving one row per CDR3 protein. The sample shows fewer than 700,000 distinct CDR3 sequences, approximately 24% of them seen only once. The sequencing input was CD8+ T cells from PBMCs. These TCRs come from a human donor in good health (CMV status not recorded). Some clones in this sample may be carry-over from other donors' samples.

This clonotype was observed a few times. The V gene is TRBV6-1, the J gene TRBJ2-7; D is unresolved. The length of the CDR3 is 15 residues. Trimming shortened V by 6 bases and J by 3 bases, and 18 bases separated the two germline ends. Germline CDR1 reads MNHNS; CDR2 reads SASEGT. This chain's CDR3 is CASSQLMSAYYEQYF. The CDR3 DNA sequence: TGTGCCAGCAGCCAACTGATGAGTGCATACTACGAGCAGTACTTC.

The chain has TRBV27 and TRBJ1-2, with 7 nucleotides matching TRBD1. This CDR3 is 13 amino acids long. CDR1 and CDR2 (germline): MNHEY, SMNVEV (reference sequence). Trimming removed 4 bases from V and 5 bases from J; junction bases left unmatched: 4. The DNA of the CDR3 is TGTGCCAGCAGTTGGGACAGAGGATATGGCTACACCTTC. Protein sequence: CASSWDRGYGYTF.

As for this clonotype: A much larger clone lies a single base off, so this may be a read error. J is TRBJ2-1 and V is TRBV10-3; tentative D call: TRBD2 (6 bases). Germline V gene sequence: CDR1 ENHRY, CDR2 SYGVKD. CDR3 length: 15 amino acids. CDR3 sequence: CAISERGGGVSEQIF. The CDR3 DNA is TGTGCCATCAGTGAGAGAGGTGGCGGGGTTAGTGAGCAGATCTTC.

This chain uses TRBV7-9 with TRBJ1-6; D may be TRBD1 (5 bases). CDR1 is SEHNR, CDR2 FQNEAQ, per germline (reference sequence). V gave up 3 bases and J gave up 7 bases, with 13 bases separating them. The CDR3 runs 15 residues. The CDR3 DNA reads as TGTGCCAGCAGCTTTTTGGAGGGGATCAATTCACCCCTCCACTTT. Residues: CASSFLEGINSPLHF.

This chain joins TRBV20-1 and TRBJ2-3; TRBD1 might be the D (6 bases). The CDR3 is 18 amino acids. Trimming cost V 3 bases and J 0 bases, with 22 bases left between them. Germline V gene lookup returns CDR1 DFQATT and CDR2 SNEGSKA (reference sequence). Written as DNA, the CDR3 is TGCAGTGCTAGCCCGGAACTAGACCCGGACAGTAGCACAGATACGCAGTATTTT. As protein: CSASPELDPDSSTDTQYF.